This T cell receptor (beta chain) comes out of a study of blood T cell repertoires in COVID-19. Looking at the study overall: Researchers got acute and convalescent COVID-19 samples from the United States, Italy and Spain. Sources were T cells, B-cell-depleted T cells, or PBMCs; the material itself was cDNA or gDNA.

The protocol was immunoSEQ multiplex PCR, while the TCRdb copy is restricted to in-frame clones and leaves out a portion. The sample yields about 48,000 clones, 90% seen once. Trimming pared 5 bases from V and 5 bases from J, leaving 7 bases between. The CDR3 covers 12 residues. The V gene's germline CDR1 is MNHEY and CDR2 SVGAGI. This sequence was found in a man between 70 and 80 years old with acute or convalescent COVID-19. The rearrangement uses TRBV6-5 and TRBJ1-5, with D unclear. Sequenced sample: peripheral blood. Here the CDR3 reads CASSTGYQPQHF. CDR3 in DNA: TGTGCCAGCAGTACGGGTTATCAGCCCCAGCATTTT.